A single sample is the source of the 15 T cell receptor beta chains below, sequenced in a study of patients and donors after allogeneic stem cell transplantation. TCRdb fed the RT-PCR reads into MiXCR, producing one record per CDR3 protein. The sample carries approximately 200,000 distinct CDR3 sequences, more than 35% recorded once. The sample comprised blood, either unsorted or a sorted T cell fraction (not recorded which). The receptors come from a human donor who was either an allogeneic HSCT recipient or a stem cell or donor lymphocyte infusion donor (not recorded which). It is not recorded whose cells these are; they may come from a transplant donor.

This clonotype has only a few counts. The chain recombines TRBV9 with TRBJ1-5; D not certain. Trimming took off 2 bases at V and 3 bases at J, with 9 bases between the two ends. Per germline, CDR1 SGDLS and CDR2 YYNGEE. The length of the CDR3 is 14 residues. In nucleotides, the CDR3 is TGTGCCAGCAGCGTCGGACTGAACAATCAGCCCCAGCATTTT. Translated: CASSVGLNNQPQHF.

This clonotype showed up just a few times. The gene calls are TRBV14 and TRBJ1-4, with a tentative D call TRBD1 (6 bases). Trimming pared 3 bases from V and 8 bases from J, leaving 13 bases between. Germline V lookup: CDR1 SGHDN, CDR2 FVKESK. The CDR3 is 14 amino acids. CDR3 protein: CASSQGARNEKLFF. The CDR3 bases are TGTGCCAGCAGCCAGGGGGCCAGGAACGAAAAACTGTTTTTT.

The rearrangement joins TRBV28 to TRBJ2-1; no clear D. From germline, CDR1 is MDHEN and CDR2 SYDVKM. The V and J ends lost 6 bases and 9 bases respectively, with 12 bases between them. The length of the CDR3 is 12 residues. For the CDR3, the DNA is TGTGCCAGCAGATTACTACGGCTTGAGCAGTTCTTC. Translating gives CASRLLRLEQFF.

The chain carries TRBV15 and TRBJ2-2, with 7 bases that match TRBD2. The germline CDR1 and CDR2 sequences are LNHNV and YYDKDF (reference sequence). The CDR3 has 17 amino acids. Trimming at V came to 1 base and at J to 4 bases, leaving 9 bases not matched to a gene. The CDR3: CATSRVGGGSVTGELFF. CDR3 bases: TGTGCCACCAGCAGAGTAGGCGGCGGGAGCGTCACCGGGGAGCTGTTTTTT.

The V call is TRBV20-1, the J call TRBJ2-2; 9 bases fit TRBD2. From germline, CDR1 is DFQATT and CDR2 SNEGSKA (reference sequence). CDR3 length equals 16 residues. The J segment lost 5 bases and the V segment lost 3 bases, leaving 10 bases of the junction unmatched. The CDR3 nucleotides are TGCAGTGCTAGTCCAATAGCGGGAGTTGGTACCGGGGAGCTGTTTTTT. It codes for CSASPIAGVGTGELFF.

This chain joins TRBV28 and TRBJ2-3; no firm D call. Germline-derived CDR1 and CDR2 are MDHEN and SYDVKM. The CDR3 loop spans 15 amino acids. V gave up 6 bases and J gave up 4 bases, with 17 bases separating them. The CDR3 protein is CASSQDGPDADTQYF. CDR3 in DNA: TGTGCCAGCAGCCAGGACGGCCCGGACGCAGATACGCAGTATTTT.

This chain connects TRBV7-2 to TRBJ1-5; 11 bases agree with TRBD1. V was clipped by 5 bases and J by 2 bases; unmatched bases: 11. The CDR3 runs to 18 residues. Germline loops: CDR1 SGHTA, CDR2 FQGNSA. The CDR3, as DNA: TGTGCCAGCAGCCCAGGACAGGGGGCGCCGAAAGGCAATCAGCCCCAGCATTTT. Translated, it gives CASSPGQGAPKGNQPQHF.

At least ten counts were recorded for this clonotype. The chain links TRBV29-1 to TRBJ1-1, with D perhaps TRBD1 (5 bases). Germline assignment: CDR1 SQVTM and CDR2 ANQGSEA. V was clipped by 0 bases and J by 8 bases, with 10 bases between them. The CDR3 is made up of 12 amino acids. CDR3 DNA: TGCAGCGTTGAAGACAGGGTGCCGGAAGCTTTCTTT. Translating it yields CSVEDRVPEAFF.

The chain has TRBV5-1 and TRBJ2-1, with 9 nucleotides matching TRBD1. The germline CDR1 and CDR2 sequences are SGHRS and YFSETQ. This CDR3 contains 16 residues. V lost 4 bases to trimming and J lost 8 bases; unmatched junction nucleotides: 13. The CDR3 DNA reads TGCGCCAGCAGCCTGGACAGGGGTGGGGTGGTCGATGAGCAGTTCTTC. Encoded protein: CASSLDRGGVVDEQFF.

This clonotype was seen a few times. J is TRBJ1-5 and V is TRBV6-5; D remains ambiguous. The CDR3 contains 13 residues. The V end lost 3 bases, the J end lost 4 bases, and 7 bases lay between the germline ends. From germline, CDR1 is MNHEY and CDR2 SVGAGI. CDR3 amino acids: CASSYTRNQPQHF. The CDR3 region has the DNA TGTGCCAGCAGTTATACCCGAAATCAGCCCCAGCATTTT.

This chain joins TRBV12-3 or TRBV12-4 and TRBJ2-7, with no clear D. Trimming cost V 6 bases and J 0 bases, with 18 bases left between them. The CDR3 extends over 16 amino acids. CDR3: CASSPRALWSSYEQYF. CDR3 coding DNA: TGTGCCAGCAGCCCTCGGGCTTTATGGAGCTCCTACGAGCAGTACTTC.

The rearrangement joins TRBV7-6 to TRBJ2-1, with 8 bases matching TRBD2. V shed 3 bases and J 0 bases; nucleotides not matched to a gene: 4. Germline CDR1 is SGHVS and CDR2 is FNYEAQ. There are 16 residues in the CDR3. CDR3 sequence (DNA): TGTGCCAGCAGCTTGGGCGGGAGGCCCTCCTACAATGAGCAGTTCTTC. Translated, it gives CASSLGGRPSYNEQFF.

This clonotype was detected only a few times. The J gene is TRBJ2-7, the V gene TRBV27; a possible D gene is TRBD1 (5 bases). V lost 7 bases, J lost 3 bases, and 13 bases lay in between. The germline CDR1 and CDR2 sequences are MNHEY and SMNVEV (reference sequence). The CDR3 has 13 residues. This CDR3 is CASKLQGNYEQYF. The CDR3 nucleotides are TGTGCCAGCAAATTGCAGGGAAACTACGAGCAGTACTTC.

The CDR3 reads CASTQARREGYTF. CDR3 coding DNA: TGTGCCAGCACCCAAGCGCGGAGGGAGGGCTACACCTTC. The rearrangement uses TRBV7-9 and TRBJ1-2, with D uncertain. The CDR3 totals 13 residues. Between the trimmed V and J ends, which lost 7 bases and 8 bases, there was a span of 17 bases. Per the germline V gene, CDR1 is SEHNR and CDR2 is FQNEAQ (reference sequence).

The J gene is TRBJ2-1, the V gene TRBV19, with TRBD2 matching over 13 bases. Germline-derived CDR1 and CDR2 are LNHDA and SQIVND (reference sequence). This CDR3 comprises 15 residues. J was trimmed by 7 bases and V by 6 bases; bases with no gene match: 6. This CDR3 reads CASSPTSGRGNEQFF. CDR3 in DNA: TGTGCCAGTAGCCCTACTAGCGGGAGGGGTAATGAGCAGTTCTTC.